Listed here are 18 T cell receptor beta chains from one sample, sequenced in a study of cytomegalovirus exposure and HLA in healthy donors. 60 Vbeta and 13 Jbeta primers were used in PCR. The protocol was immunoSEQ multiplex PCR, while the TCRdb copy is restricted to in-frame clones and leaves out a portion. The repertoire holds around 110,000 clones, with roughly four fifths as singletons. Sequenced sample: PBMCs. These receptors were taken from a man aged 18 to 30 in good health and CMV-seronegative.

This clone was found a few times. CDR3 sequence (DNA): TGCGCCAGCAGCCAAGAGGGTGGTAGGGGGATGAACACTGAAGCTTTCTTT. It codes for CASSQEGGRGMNTEAFF. V is TRBV4-3 and J is TRBJ1-1; D perhaps matches TRBD1 (6 bases). Trimming took off 0 bases at V and 0 bases at J, with 14 bases between the two ends. Germline CDR1 LGHNA, CDR2 YSLEER. This CDR3 is 17 amino acids long.

For this clone: This same CDR3 is encoded by further DNA sequences in the sample. V is TRBV6-6 and J is TRBJ1-1, with D possibly matching TRBD1 (5 bases). CDR3 length: 12 amino acids. Germline V gene sequence: CDR1 MNHNY, CDR2 SVGAGI (reference sequence). Trimming stripped 0 bases from V and 11 bases from J, with 10 bases between. CDR3 in amino acids: CASSYSGGEAFF. CDR3 nucleotide sequence: TGTGCCAGCAGTTACTCCGGGGGGGAGGCTTTCTTT.

The chain employs TRBV7-2 and TRBJ2-1; 8 bases agree with TRBD2. CDR1 is SGHTA and CDR2 is FQGNSA in the germline V gene. The CDR3 loop spans 15 amino acids. Trimming cost V 5 bases and J 12 bases; bases outside gene matches: 15. In DNA, the CDR3 is TGTGCCAGCAGCGTACGGGGGGGAGCGGGGGCGGGGCAGTTCTTC. Amino acid sequence: CASSVRGGAGAGQFF.

This chain uses TRBV5-1 with TRBJ2-1; D is possibly TRBD1 (7 bases). There are 14 residues in the CDR3. The V gene's germline CDR1 is SGHRS and CDR2 YFSETQ. V lost 4 bases and J lost 7, with 15 bases in between. This chain's CDR3 is CASSEAGQRNEQFF. DNA of the CDR3: TGCGCCAGCAGCGAGGCGGGACAGAGGAATGAGCAGTTCTTC.

This chain joins TRBV10-3 and TRBJ2-7, with D possibly TRBD1 on 6 matching bases. The ends were cut back, 2 bases at V and 10 bases at J, with 18 bases in the middle. This CDR3 comprises 14 residues. Germline values: CDR1 ENHRY, CDR2 SYGVKD. The CDR3 loop is CAISETGAAGTQYF. CDR3 DNA: TGTGCCATCAGTGAGACTGGGGCCGCAGGGACACAGTACTTC.

The rearrangement uses TRBV18 and TRBJ2-7, with D perhaps matching TRBD2 (5 bases). This CDR3 has 14 amino acids. From germline, CDR1 is KGHSH and CDR2 LQKENI. V lost 1 base to trimming and J lost 6 bases, with 13 bases between them. Written as DNA, the CDR3 is TGTGCCAGCTCACCACAACAGAGAGGAGGCGAGCAGTACTTC. This sequence encodes CASSPQQRGGEQYF. Full variable domain (remainder filled in from reference TRBV18 and TRBJ2-7): NAGVMQNPRHLVRRRGQEARLRCSPMKGHSHVYWYRQLPEEGLKFMVYLQKENIIDESGMPKERFSAEFPKEGPSILRIQQVVRGDSAAYFCASSPQQRGGEQYFGPGTRLTVT.

The rearrangement joins TRBV4-1 to TRBJ2-7, with no clear D. V was shortened by 0 bases and J by 3 bases, with 6 bases between the two germline ends. The CDR3 sequence is 13 residues long. CDR1 is MGHRA and CDR2 is YSYEKL in the germline V gene. Written as DNA, the CDR3 is TGCGCCAGCAGCCAAGACACCTACTACGAGCAGTACTTC. It yields the protein CASSQDTYYEQYF.

The chain is built from TRBV7-9 and TRBJ1-4; no firm D call. Germline CDR1 and CDR2: SEHNR and FQNEAQ (reference sequence). This CDR3 is 14 amino acids long. Trimming stripped 8 bases from V and 0 bases from J, with 10 bases between. The CDR3 reads CASSPTATNEKLFF. CDR3 bases: TGTGCCAGCTCCCCCACTGCAACTAATGAAAAACTGTTTTTT.

This clone appeared once. The J gene is TRBJ2-5, the V gene TRBV7-9; 7 nucleotides match TRBD1. The J call may not be correct, given that the DNA end is closer to TRBJ2-7. CDR3 length: 14 amino acids. Germline V lookup: CDR1 SEHNR, CDR2 FQNEAQ (reference sequence). The chain's CDR3 is CASTPSGTAYEQYF. The CDR3 coding sequence is TGTGCCAGCACGCCATCCGGGACAGCCTACGAGCAGTACTTC.

Only one count was recorded for this clone. The V gene is TRBV6-6, the J gene TRBJ2-5; D is uncertain. The germline V and J ends were trimmed by 5 bases and 5 bases, with 9 bases remaining between them. Germline V lookup: CDR1 MNHNY, CDR2 SVGAGI (reference sequence). CDR3 length equals 12 residues. CDR3 sequence reads: CASSPTRETQYF. CDR3 sequence (DNA): TGTGCCAGCAGTCCTACTCGTGAGACCCAGTACTTC.

V and J are TRBV19 and TRBJ1-5; D call uncertain. Trimming removed 0 bases from V and 2 bases from J, with 11 bases in between. CDR3 size: 16 residues. CDR1 and CDR2 from the germline V gene are LNHDA and SQIVND (reference sequence). CDR3 sequence reads: CASSIDAQRGNQPQHF. The CDR3 region has the DNA TGTGCCAGTAGTATAGACGCACAGCGGGGCAATCAGCCCCAGCATTTT.

The gene calls are TRBV6-6 and TRBJ1-5, with D possibly being TRBD1 (5 bases). The V and J ends lost 2 bases and 3 bases respectively, with 14 bases between them. The germline V gene has CDR1 MNHNY and CDR2 SVGAGI (reference sequence). This CDR3 has 16 amino acids. CDR3 sequence (DNA): TGTGCCAGCAGTTACAGTATGGGGCTTATCAATCAGCCCCAGCATTTT. The encoded protein is CASSYSMGLINQPQHF.

This chain uses TRBV5-1 with TRBJ2-5, with D perhaps matching TRBD2 (6 bases). Germline V gene lookup returns CDR1 SGHRS and CDR2 YFSETQ. V was trimmed by 1 base and J by 4 bases, leaving 8 bases between them. This CDR3 contains 13 residues. CDR3 nucleotide sequence: TGCGCCAGCAGCTTGAGGGGAGGAGAGACCCAGTACTTC. As protein: CASSLRGGETQYF.

The rearrangement links TRBV29-1 to TRBJ2-6; D may be TRBD1 (5 bases). The CDR3 is made up of 14 amino acids. CDR1 is SQVTM and CDR2 is ANQGSEA in the germline V gene. V was trimmed by 6 bases and J by 0 bases, leaving 9 bases between them. This chain's CDR3 is CSVKDSSGANVLTF. CDR3 DNA sequence: TGCAGCGTGAAAGACAGCTCTGGGGCCAACGTCCTGACTTTC.

This clone was seen more than once but under ten times. The gene calls are TRBV6-5 and TRBJ1-1; 9 positions match TRBD1. CDR1 is MNHEY, CDR2 SVGAGI, per germline. CDR3 size: 14 residues. Germline trimming cut 6 bases from V and 6 bases from J; bases unmatched to any gene: 8. In DNA, the CDR3 is TGTGCCAGCAGGAGACAGGGGGTGCTTTCTGAAGCTTTCTTT. The encoded protein is CASRRQGVLSEAFF.

The rearrangement links TRBV9 to TRBJ1-2; a weak D match, TRBD1 (6 bases). Germline V CDR1 and CDR2: SGDLS, YYNGEE. V lost 4 bases and J 3 bases, leaving 22 bases between the germline ends. The CDR3 is 17 amino acids. CDR3 loop: CASSPRGRPRDDYGYTF. In nucleotides, the CDR3 is TGTGCCAGCAGCCCAAGGGGGAGACCCAGAGATGACTATGGCTACACCTTC.

The CDR3 region has the DNA TGTGCCAGCAGCTCCCATAGGGGCGGCGAGCAGTACTTC. Translating gives CASSSHRGGEQYF. This sequence joins TRBV7-3 and TRBJ2-7; possible D gene TRBD1, 5 bases. This CDR3 has 13 residues. Germline-derived CDR1 and CDR2 are SGHTA and FQGTGA. Between the trimmed V and J ends, which lost 4 bases and 6 bases, there was a span of 13 bases.

The gene calls are TRBV5-1 and TRBJ2-1; D is unclear. Germline CDR1 and CDR2: SGHRS and YFSETQ. The CDR3 runs to 16 residues. The germline V and J ends were trimmed by 1 base and 4 bases, with 15 bases remaining between them. In nucleotides, the CDR3 is TGCGCCAGCAGCTTGACTCTAGGCCCCCCTTACAATGAGCAGTTCTTC. Residues: CASSLTLGPPYNEQFF.